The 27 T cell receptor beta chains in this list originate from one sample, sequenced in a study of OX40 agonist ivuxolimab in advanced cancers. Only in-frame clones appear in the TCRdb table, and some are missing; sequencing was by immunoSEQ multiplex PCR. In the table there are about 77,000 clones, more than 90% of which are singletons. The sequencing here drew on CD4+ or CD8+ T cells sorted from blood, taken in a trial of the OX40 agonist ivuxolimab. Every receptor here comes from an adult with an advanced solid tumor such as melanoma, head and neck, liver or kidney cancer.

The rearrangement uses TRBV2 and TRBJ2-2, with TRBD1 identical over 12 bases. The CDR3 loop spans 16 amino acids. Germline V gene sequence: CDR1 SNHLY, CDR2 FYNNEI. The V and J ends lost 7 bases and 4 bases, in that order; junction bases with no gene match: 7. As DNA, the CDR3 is TGTGCCAGCAACCGGGACAGGGGGCGTTCCACCGGGGAGCTGTTTTTT. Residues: CASNRDRGRSTGELFF.

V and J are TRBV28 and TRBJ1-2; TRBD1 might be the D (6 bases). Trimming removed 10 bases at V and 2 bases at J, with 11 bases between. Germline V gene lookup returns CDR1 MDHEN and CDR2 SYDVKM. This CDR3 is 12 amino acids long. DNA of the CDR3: TGTGCCATCACAGGGACCAACTATGGCTACACCTTC. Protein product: CAITGTNYGYTF.

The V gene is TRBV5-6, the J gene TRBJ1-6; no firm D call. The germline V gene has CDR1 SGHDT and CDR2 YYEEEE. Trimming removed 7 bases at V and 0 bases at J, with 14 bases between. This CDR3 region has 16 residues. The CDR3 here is CASAPRQTSYNSPLHF. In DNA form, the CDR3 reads TGTGCCAGCGCCCCCCGGCAGACCTCCTATAATTCACCCCTCCACTTT.

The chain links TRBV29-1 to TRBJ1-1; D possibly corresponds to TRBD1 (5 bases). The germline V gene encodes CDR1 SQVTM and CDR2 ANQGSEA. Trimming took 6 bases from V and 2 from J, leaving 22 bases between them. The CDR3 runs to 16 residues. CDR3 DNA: TGCAGCGTGAGGTCGTCAGGGATAACAGGTAACACTGAAGCTTTCTTT. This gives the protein CSVRSSGITGNTEAFF.

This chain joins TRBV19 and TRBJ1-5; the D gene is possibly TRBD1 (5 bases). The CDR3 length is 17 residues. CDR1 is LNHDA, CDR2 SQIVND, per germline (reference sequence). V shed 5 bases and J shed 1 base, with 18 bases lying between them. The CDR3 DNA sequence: TGTGCCAGTAGTCTATCTTTGGGACGGACAAGCAATCAGCCCCAGCATTTT. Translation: CASSLSLGRTSNQPQHF.

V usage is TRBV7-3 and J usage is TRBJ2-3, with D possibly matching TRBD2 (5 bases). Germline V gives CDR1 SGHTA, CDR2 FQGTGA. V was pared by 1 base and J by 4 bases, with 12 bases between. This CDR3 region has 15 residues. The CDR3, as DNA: TGTGCCAGCAGCTTAATGGGAGCGCGCCCAGATACGCAGTATTTT. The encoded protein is CASSLMGARPDTQYF.

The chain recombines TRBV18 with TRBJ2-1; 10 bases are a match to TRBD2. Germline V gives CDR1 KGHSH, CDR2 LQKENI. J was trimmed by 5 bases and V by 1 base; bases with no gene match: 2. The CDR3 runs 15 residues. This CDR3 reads CASSPRLAGDNEQFF. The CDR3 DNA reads TGTGCCAGCTCACCACGTCTAGCGGGAGACAATGAGCAGTTCTTC.

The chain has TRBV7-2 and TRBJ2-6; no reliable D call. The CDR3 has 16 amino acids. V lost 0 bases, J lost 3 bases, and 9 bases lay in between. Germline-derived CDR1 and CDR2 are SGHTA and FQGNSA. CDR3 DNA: TGTGCCAGCAGCTTAGCCCTGAGCCGTGGGGCCAACGTCCTGACTTTC. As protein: CASSLALSRGANVLTF.

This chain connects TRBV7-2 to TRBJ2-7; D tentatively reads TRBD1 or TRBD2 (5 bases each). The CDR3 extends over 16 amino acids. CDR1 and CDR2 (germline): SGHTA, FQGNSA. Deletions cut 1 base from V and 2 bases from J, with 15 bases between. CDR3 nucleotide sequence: TGTGCCAGCAGCTTAGATTTGGGACCTCTTACCTACGAGCAGTACTTC. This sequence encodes CASSLDLGPLTYEQYF.

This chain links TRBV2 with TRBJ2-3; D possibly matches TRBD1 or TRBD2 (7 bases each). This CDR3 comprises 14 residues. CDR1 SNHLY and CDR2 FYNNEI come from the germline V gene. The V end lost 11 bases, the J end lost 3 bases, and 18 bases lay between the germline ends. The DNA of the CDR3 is TGTGCCGGGGGGGACAGTTCTTCGACAGATACGCAGTATTTT. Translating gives CAGGDSSSTDTQYF.

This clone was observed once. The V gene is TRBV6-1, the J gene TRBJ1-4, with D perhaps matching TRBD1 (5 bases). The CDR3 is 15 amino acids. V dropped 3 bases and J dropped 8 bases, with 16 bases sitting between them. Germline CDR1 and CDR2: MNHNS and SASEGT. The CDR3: CASSEMGEVREKLFF. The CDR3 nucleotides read TGTGCCAGCAGTGAGATGGGGGAGGTGAGGGAAAAACTGTTTTTT.

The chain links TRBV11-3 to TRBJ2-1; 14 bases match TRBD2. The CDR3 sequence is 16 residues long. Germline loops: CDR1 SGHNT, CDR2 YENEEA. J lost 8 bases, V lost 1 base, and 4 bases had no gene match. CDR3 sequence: CASSLGTSGRTDEQFF. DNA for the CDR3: TGTGCCAGCAGCTTAGGGACTAGCGGGAGGACCGATGAGCAGTTCTTC.

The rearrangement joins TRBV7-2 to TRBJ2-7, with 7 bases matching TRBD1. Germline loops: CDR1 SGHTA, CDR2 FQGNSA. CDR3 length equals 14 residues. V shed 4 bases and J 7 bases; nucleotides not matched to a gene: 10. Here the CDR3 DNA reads TGTGCCAGCAGCTCAGGGACAGCCGCGGGTGAGCAGTACTTC. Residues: CASSSGTAAGEQYF.

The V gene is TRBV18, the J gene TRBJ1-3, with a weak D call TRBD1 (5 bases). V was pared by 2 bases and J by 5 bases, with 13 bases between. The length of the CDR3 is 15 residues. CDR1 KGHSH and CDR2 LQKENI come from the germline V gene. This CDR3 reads CASSPSSGGRNTIYF. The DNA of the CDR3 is TGTGCCAGCTCACCATCTTCGGGGGGACGAAACACCATATATTTT.

The CDR3 DNA follows: TGTGCCAGCAGTGACGAGGTCGAGCAGTACTTC. Its translation is CASSDEVEQYF. This chain uses TRBV28 with TRBJ2-5; D remains ambiguous. The DNA end favors TRBJ2-7, so the J call may be wrong. The germline CDR1 and CDR2 sequences are MDHEN and SYDVKM. The CDR3 has 11 residues.

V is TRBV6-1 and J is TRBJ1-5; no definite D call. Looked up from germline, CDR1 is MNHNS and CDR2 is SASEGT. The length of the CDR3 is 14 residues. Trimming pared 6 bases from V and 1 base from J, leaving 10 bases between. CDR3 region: CASSASWSNQPQHF. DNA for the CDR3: TGTGCCAGCAGCGCCTCTTGGAGCAATCAGCCCCAGCATTTT.

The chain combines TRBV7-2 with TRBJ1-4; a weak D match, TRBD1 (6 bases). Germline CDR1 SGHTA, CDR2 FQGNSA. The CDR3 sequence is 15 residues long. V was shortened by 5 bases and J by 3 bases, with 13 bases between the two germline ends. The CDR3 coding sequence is TGTGCCAGCAGCCAACAGGGATTGGCTAATGAAAAACTGTTTTTT. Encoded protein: CASSQQGLANEKLFF.

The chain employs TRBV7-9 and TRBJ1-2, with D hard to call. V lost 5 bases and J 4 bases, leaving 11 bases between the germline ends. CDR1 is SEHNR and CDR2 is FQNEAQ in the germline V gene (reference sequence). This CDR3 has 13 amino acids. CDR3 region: CASSPKGFYGYTF. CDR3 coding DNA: TGTGCCAGCAGCCCCAAGGGATTCTATGGCTACACCTTC.

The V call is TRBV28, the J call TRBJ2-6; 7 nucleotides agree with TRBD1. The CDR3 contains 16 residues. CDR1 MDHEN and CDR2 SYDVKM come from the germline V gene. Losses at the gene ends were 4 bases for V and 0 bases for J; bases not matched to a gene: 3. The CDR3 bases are TGTGCCAGCAGTTCGGGGACAGCCTCTGGGGCCAACGTCCTGACTTTC. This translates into CASSSGTASGANVLTF.

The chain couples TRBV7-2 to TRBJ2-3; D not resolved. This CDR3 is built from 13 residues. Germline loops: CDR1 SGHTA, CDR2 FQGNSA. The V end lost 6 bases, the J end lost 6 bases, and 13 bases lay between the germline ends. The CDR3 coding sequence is TGTGCCAGCAGTTTCGACTCCGGGGATACGCAGTATTTT. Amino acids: CASSFDSGDTQYF.

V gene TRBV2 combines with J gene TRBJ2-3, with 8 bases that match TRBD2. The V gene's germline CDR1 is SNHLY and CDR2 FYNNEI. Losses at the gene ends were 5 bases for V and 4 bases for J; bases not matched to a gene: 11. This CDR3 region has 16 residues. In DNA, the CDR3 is TGTGCCAGCAGTCGACACAGCGGGAGTCTTCCAGATACGCAGTATTTT. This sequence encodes CASSRHSGSLPDTQYF. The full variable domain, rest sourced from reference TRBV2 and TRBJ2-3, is EPEVTQTPSHQVTQMGQEVILRCVPISNHLYFYWYRQILGQKVEFLVSFYNNEISEKSEIFDDQFSVERPDGSNFTLKIRSTKLEDSAMYFCASSRHSGSLPDTQYFGPGTRLTVL.

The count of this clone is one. CDR3 amino acids: CASSQPNRLARGNEQFF. The CDR3 region has the DNA TGCGCCAGCAGCCAACCAAATAGGCTAGCAAGGGGCAATGAGCAGTTCTTC. The rearrangement joins TRBV4-1 to TRBJ2-1, with D perhaps assigned TRBD1 or TRBD2 (5 bases each). The germline V and J ends were trimmed by 2 bases and 6 bases, with 20 bases remaining between them. This CDR3 spans 17 amino acids. Germline assignment: CDR1 MGHRA and CDR2 YSYEKL.

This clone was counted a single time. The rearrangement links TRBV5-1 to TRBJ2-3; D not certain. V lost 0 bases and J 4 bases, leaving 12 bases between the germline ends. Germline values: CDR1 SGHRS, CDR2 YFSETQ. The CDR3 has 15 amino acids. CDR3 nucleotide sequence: TGCGCCAGCAGCTTGGTCGTGGGCGGTGCAGATACGCAGTATTTT. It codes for CASSLVVGGADTQYF.

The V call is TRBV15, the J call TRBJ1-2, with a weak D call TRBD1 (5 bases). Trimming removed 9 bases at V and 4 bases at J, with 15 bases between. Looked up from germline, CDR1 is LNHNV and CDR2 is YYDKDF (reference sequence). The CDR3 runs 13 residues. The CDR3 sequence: CATSPGAGYGYTF. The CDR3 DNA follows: TGTGCCACGTCTCCCGGGGCGGGCTATGGCTACACCTTC.

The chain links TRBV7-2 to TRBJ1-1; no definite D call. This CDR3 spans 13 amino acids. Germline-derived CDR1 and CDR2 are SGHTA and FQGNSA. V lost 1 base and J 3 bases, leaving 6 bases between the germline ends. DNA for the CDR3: TGTGCCAGCAGCTTAGATAGGCACACTGAAGCTTTCTTT. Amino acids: CASSLDRHTEAFF.

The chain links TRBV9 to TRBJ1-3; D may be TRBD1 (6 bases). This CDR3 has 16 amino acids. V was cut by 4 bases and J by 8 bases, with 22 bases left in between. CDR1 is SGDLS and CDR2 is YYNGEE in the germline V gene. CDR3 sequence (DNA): TGTGCCAGCAGCCTCGCTTGGGGGGGCCGATCGGACACCATATATTTT. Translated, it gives CASSLAWGGRSDTIYF.

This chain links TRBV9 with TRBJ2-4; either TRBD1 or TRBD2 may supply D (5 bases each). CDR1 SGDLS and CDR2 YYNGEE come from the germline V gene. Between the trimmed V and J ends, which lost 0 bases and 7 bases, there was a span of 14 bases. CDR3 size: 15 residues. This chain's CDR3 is CASSVGGVGENIQYF. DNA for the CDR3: TGTGCCAGCAGCGTAGGAGGGGTTGGAGAGAACATTCAGTACTTC.